This T cell receptor beta chain was found in a study of cytomegalovirus exposure and HLA in healthy donors. Study details: Earlier, 117 million unique TCR beta sequences were recovered from roughly 170 million T cells by an analysis. Study findings and constraints: An analysis that came later showed most CMV-associated TCR beta chains appearing HLA-restricted. For most subjects, TCR beta sequences were reported to predict HLA-A and HLA-B alleles with accuracy.

PCR employed 60 Vbeta and 13 Jbeta primers. Per the study methods: A later analysis tallied 80 million or so unique TCR beta chains, 9 million to 12 million of them shared. Profiling relied on immunoSEQ multiplex PCR, and the TCRdb table lists in-frame clones only, not all of them. Clonal size and the V and J genes are those of that table, whereas D and trimming came from the DNA. The sample records 75,000 to 100,000 clones, 80% being singletons. From germline, CDR1 is MNHEY and CDR2 SMNVEV (reference sequence). J was trimmed by 3 bases and V by 1 base; bases with no gene match: 6. This CDR3 has 17 amino acids. This clone has just one count. Its antigen is currently unknown.

The sequencing input was PBMCs. This sequence originates from a young man in good health and CMV-seronegative. The J gene is TRBJ2-3, the V gene TRBV27, with 11 positions matching TRBD2. The CDR3 DNA sequence: TGTGCCAGCAGTTTATTGCTAGCGGGAGGTATGACAGATACGCAGTATTTT. Translated, it gives CASSLLLAGGMTDTQYF.